A selection of T cell receptor beta chains follows, all from one sample in a study of cytomegalovirus exposure and HLA in healthy donors. Measured with immunoSEQ multiplex PCR; TCRdb has only the in-frame clones, and not every one. The sample shows tens of thousands of clones, over 80% of them seen only once. The sample consisted of PBMCs. These receptors originate from a man aged 25 to 40 in good health and CMV-seronegative. The CDR3 runs from the conserved cysteine through the conserved F or W. A D gene is named only where the DNA matches it firmly. For some rows the clone size is stated as once, few or many, or as a class when expanded; others skip it.

>TRBV27|.|few|TRBJ2-3
CASSTQAGRTDTQYF
TGTGCCAGCAGTACCCAAGCGGGCCGCACAGATACGCAGTATTTT
>TRBV29-1|TRBD2|once|TRBJ2-3
CSPVELAGGYTQYF
TGCAGCCCGGTGGAGCTAGCGGGAGGTTATACGCAGTATTTT
>TRBV7-3|.|.|TRBJ2-3
CASSFPGDPDTQYF
TGTGCCAGCAGCTTCCCCGGAGATCCAGATACGCAGTATTTT
>TRBV30|.|.|TRBJ1-2
CAWSVSYRSTF
TGTGCCTGGAGTGTATCCTATCGGAGCACCTTC
>TRBV11-2|.|.|TRBJ2-2
CASSPNPRDTGELFF
TGTGCCAGCAGCCCAAATCCCCGGGACACCGGGGAGCTGTTTTTT
>TRBV7-2|TRBD2|once|TRBJ2-5
CASSGNSGGGQETQYF
TGTGCCAGCAGCGGCAATAGCGGGGGGGGCCAAGAGACCCAGTACTTC
>TRBV7-9|.|.|TRBJ2-1
CASSLTGNEQFF
TGTGCCAGCAGCCTGACAGGAAACGAGCAGTTCTTC
>TRBV4-2|.|once|TRBJ2-1
CASSLLYNEQFF
TGTGCCAGCAGCCTCCTGTACAATGAGCAGTTCTTC
>TRBV15|TRBD1|.|TRBJ2-2
CATRRGGYTGELFF
TGTGCCACCAGGAGAGGGGGCTACACCGGGGAGCTGTTTTTT
>TRBV7-9|.|.|TRBJ2-2
CASITGTHTGELFF
TGTGCCAGCATCACCGGGACTCACACCGGGGAGCTGTTTTTT
>TRBV18|TRBD1|.|TRBJ2-7
CASSPTGTGPYEQYF
TGTGCCAGCTCACCAACCGGGACAGGACCCTACGAGCAGTACTTC
>TRBV10-3|TRBD1|.|TRBJ2-7
CAIRGTGDYEQYF
TGTGCCATCAGGGGGACAGGGGACTACGAGCAGTACTTC
>TRBV7-2|TRBD2|.|TRBJ2-5
CASSPRGRETQYF
TGTGCCAGCAGCCCGCGGGGGAGGGAGACCCAGTACTTC
>TRBV7-6|TRBD1|.|TRBJ2-7
CASSSYRGYEQYF
TGTGCCAGCAGCTCATACAGGGGGTACGAGCAGTACTTC
>TRBV29-1|.|.|TRBJ2-5
CSVESGGGETQYF
TGCAGCGTTGAATCTGGGGGCGGAGAGACCCAGTACTTC
>TRBV4-3|TRBD1|once|TRBJ1-1
CASSQDQGGNTEAFF
TGCGCCAGCAGCCAAGATCAGGGGGGCAACACTGAAGCTTTCTTT